The 27 T cell receptor beta chains presented below share a single source sample, sequenced in a study of blood T cell repertoires in COVID-19. Using immunoSEQ multiplex PCR, the repertoire was profiled, and TCRdb retains in-frame clones only, with some absent. The sample carries over 200,000 clones, roughly 90% recorded once. The source material was peripheral blood. These receptors all stem from a woman aged 60 to 75 with acute or convalescent COVID-19.

The rearrangement links TRBV12-3 or TRBV12-4 to TRBJ1-1; D is possibly TRBD1 (5 bases). Trimming took 4 bases from V and 11 from J, leaving 14 bases between them. The CDR3 consists of 12 residues. The chain's CDR3 is CASSSGPGVAFF. In nucleotides, the CDR3 is TGTGCCAGCAGTTCCGGCCCGGGGGTCGCTTTCTTT.

The chain recombines TRBV9 with TRBJ2-7, with D maybe TRBD1 (6 bases). There are 18 residues in the CDR3. Trimming pared 0 bases from V and 2 bases from J, leaving 21 bases between. Germline V gene data show CDR1 as SGDLS and CDR2 as YYNGEE. CDR3 in amino acids: CASSVEMDSWGQAYEQYF. DNA of the CDR3: TGTGCCAGCAGCGTAGAAATGGACTCGTGGGGACAAGCCTACGAGCAGTACTTC.

The chain is built from TRBV7-2 and TRBJ1-1; D gene ambiguous. The CDR3 consists of 15 residues. Germline values: CDR1 SGHTA, CDR2 FQGNSA. V lost 5 bases to trimming and J lost 7 bases, with 20 bases between them. CDR3 nucleotide sequence: TGTGCCAGCAGCCCCTACGGACGGGGATACAGTGAAGCTTTCTTT. Translated: CASSPYGRGYSEAFF.

The CDR3 coding sequence is TGTGCCTGGAGTGACCCGGGACAGGGCAGCAATCAGCCCCAGCATTTT. Its translation: CAWSDPGQGSNQPQHF. The chain couples TRBV30 to TRBJ1-5; 9 bases fit TRBD1. Unmatched junction bases numbered 5, after V lost 1 base and J lost 1 base. Germline V CDR1 and CDR2: GTSNPN, SVGIG (reference sequence). This CDR3 comprises 16 residues.

The chain joins TRBV3-1 (or the pseudogene TRBV3-2) to TRBJ1-5; TRBD1 agrees at 7 bases. Trimming cost V 3 bases and J 4 bases; bases outside gene matches: 6. Germline V gene lookup returns CDR1 LGHDT and CDR2 YNNKEL (reference sequence). The CDR3 extends over 15 amino acids. For the CDR3, the DNA is TGTGCCAGCAGCCAGGGCACAGGGGCGAATCAGCCCCAGCATTTT. It codes for CASSQGTGANQPQHF.

V usage is TRBV2 and J usage is TRBJ2-5; tentatively, D is TRBD1 (6 bases). The germline V and J ends were trimmed by 8 bases and 2 bases, with 15 bases remaining between them. The V gene's germline CDR1 is SNHLY and CDR2 FYNNEI. The CDR3 covers 14 residues. The CDR3 reads CASLQGPGQETQYF. Here the CDR3 DNA reads TGTGCCAGCTTACAGGGACCAGGACAAGAGACCCAGTACTTC.

The CDR3 DNA sequence: TGTGCCACCAGTGATAACAGGGGGCTAAGCTATGGCTACACCTTC. This gives the protein CATSDNRGLSYGYTF. J is TRBJ1-2 and V is TRBV24-1, with 9 nucleotides matching TRBD1. Unmatched junction bases numbered 5, after V lost 3 bases and J lost 4 bases. CDR3 length: 15 amino acids. From germline, CDR1 is KGHDR and CDR2 SFDVKD.

This chain links TRBV3-1 (or the pseudogene TRBV3-2) with TRBJ1-3; the D gene is possibly TRBD1 (5 bases). The V end was cut by 2 bases, the J end by 4 bases, with 12 bases between. Germline CDR1 and CDR2: LGHDT and YNNKEL (reference sequence). The CDR3 spans 15 residues. As DNA, the CDR3 is TGTGCCAGCAGCCAAAGGGGTATTTACGGAAACACCATATATTTT. Translating gives CASSQRGIYGNTIYF.

Here the CDR3 DNA reads TGCGCCAGCAGGGCCGGGACAGCTAATGAGCAGTTCTTC. Translation gives CASRAGTANEQFF. The genes are TRBV5-1 and TRBJ2-1; 7 bases fit TRBD1. The CDR3 has 13 amino acids. The V gene's germline CDR1 is SGHRS and CDR2 YFSETQ. Trimming took 5 bases from V and 7 from J; bases not matched to a gene: 6.

The chain joins TRBV2 to TRBJ2-7; possible D gene TRBD2, 6 bases. This CDR3 has 14 residues. V was shortened by 6 bases and J by 3 bases, with 15 bases between the two germline ends. Germline V lookup: CDR1 SNHLY, CDR2 FYNNEI. The CDR3 nucleotides are TGTGCCAGCAGCTTGGGGGGTTTGGGCTACGAGCAGTACTTC. Translated: CASSLGGLGYEQYF.

V is TRBV11-1 and J is TRBJ2-6; a weak D match, TRBD2 (5 bases). Per the germline V gene, CDR1 is SGHAT and CDR2 is FQDESV (reference sequence). Trimming stripped 4 bases from V and 4 bases from J, with 11 bases between. The CDR3 runs to 15 residues. The chain's CDR3 is CASSSIAPGANVLTF. The CDR3 DNA reads TGTGCCAGCAGCTCAATAGCGCCCGGGGCCAACGTCCTGACTTTC.

The J gene is TRBJ1-2, the V gene TRBV7-2, with 7 bases matching TRBD1. The CDR3 has 17 residues. CDR1 is SGHTA, CDR2 FQGNSA, per germline. J was trimmed by 4 bases and V by 0 bases; bases with no gene match: 11. CDR3 loop: CASSLAGRQGSSYGYTF. The CDR3 DNA follows: TGTGCCAGCAGCTTAGCGGGCCGACAGGGCTCCTCCTATGGCTACACCTTC.

This sequence joins TRBV6-6 and TRBJ1-1; TRBD1 is a possible D gene (5 bases). With 7 bases removed from V and 10 bases from J, the gap between germline ends came to 13 bases. Germline V gives CDR1 MNHNY, CDR2 SVGAGI (reference sequence). The CDR3 runs to 11 residues. The DNA of the CDR3 is TGTGCCAGCACCCTGCAGGGTCGAGCTTTCTTT. This gives the protein CASTLQGRAFF.

This chain connects TRBV3-1 (or the pseudogene TRBV3-2) to TRBJ2-7; D ambiguous. Germline lookup yields CDR1 LGHDT and CDR2 YNNKEL (reference sequence). The CDR3 covers 13 residues. The V gene lost 0 bases and the J gene lost 2 bases, with 5 bases spanning the gap. Here the CDR3 DNA reads TGTGCCAGCAGCCAAGAAGCGCCCTACGAGCAGTACTTC. As protein: CASSQEAPYEQYF.

The V call is TRBV30, the J call TRBJ1-2, with D maybe TRBD1 (6 bases). V shed 5 bases and J shed 5 bases, with 15 bases lying between them. There are 13 residues in the CDR3. Germline CDR1 GTSNPN, CDR2 SVGIG (reference sequence). CDR3: CAWGPGHRYGYTF. CDR3 bases: TGTGCCTGGGGTCCGGGACACCGATATGGCTACACCTTC.

Only one count was recorded for this clone. The V gene is TRBV4-1, the J gene TRBJ2-1; 8 positions agree with TRBD1. Germline CDR1 MGHRA, CDR2 YSYEKL. J was trimmed by 6 bases and V by 2 bases; bases with no gene match: 3. The CDR3 covers 14 residues. CDR3 in amino acids: CASSQRTGINEQFF. The CDR3 DNA follows: TGCGCCAGCAGCCAACGGACAGGGATCAATGAGCAGTTCTTC.

The V call is TRBV14, the J call TRBJ1-2; 10 nucleotides match TRBD1. After removal of 2 bases from V and 3 bases from J, the junction contained 9 bases not matched to a gene. Germline lookup yields CDR1 SGHDN and CDR2 FVKESK. The CDR3 has 17 amino acids. CDR3 sequence (DNA): TGTGCCAGCAGCCAAAAGAGAACGGGACAGGGGTACTATGGCTACACCTTC. Encoded protein: CASSQKRTGQGYYGYTF. Together with reference TRBV14 and TRBJ1-2, the CDR3 gives the full variable domain: EAGVTQFPSHSVIEKGQTVTLRCDPISGHDNLYWYRRVMGKEIKFLLHFVKESKQDESGMPNNRFLAERTGGTYSTLKVQPAELEDSGVYFCASSQKRTGQGYYGYTFGSGTRLTVV.

This rearrangement joins TRBV5-1 to TRBJ1-1, with D tentatively TRBD1 (5 bases). The CDR3 loop spans 14 amino acids. Trimming left V 4 bases short and J 6 bases short, with 16 bases between. Germline CDR1 is SGHRS and CDR2 is YFSETQ. The CDR3 sequence is CASSLGVLGAEAFF. CDR3 coding DNA: TGCGCCAGCAGCCTAGGGGTCCTTGGAGCTGAAGCTTTCTTT. Drawing the rest from reference TRBV5-1 and TRBJ1-1, the complete variable domain is KAGVTQTPRYLIKTRGQQVTLSCSPISGHRSVSWYQQTPGQGLQFLFEYFSETQRNKGNFPGRFSGRQFSNSRSEMNVSTLELGDSALYLCASSLGVLGAEAFFGQGTRLTVV.

This sequence joins TRBV6-6 and TRBJ2-3, with D tentatively TRBD2 (6 bases). Germline values: CDR1 MNHNY, CDR2 SVGAGI (reference sequence). The CDR3 contains 14 residues. The germline V and J ends were trimmed by 2 bases and 5 bases, with 11 bases remaining between them. The CDR3 DNA reads TGTGCCAGCAGTTACGCCTCCGGGGGAGATACGCAGTATTTT. Its translation: CASSYASGGDTQYF.

This rearrangement joins TRBV13 to TRBJ1-2; D is possibly TRBD1 (5 bases). The germline V gene encodes CDR1 PRHDT and CDR2 FYEKMQ (reference sequence). The V gene lost 5 bases and the J gene lost 3 bases, with 7 bases spanning the gap. CDR3 size: 12 residues. Here the CDR3 reads CASSAGDYGYTF. The CDR3 nucleotides are TGTGCCAGCAGCGCGGGGGACTATGGCTACACCTTC.

This chain joins TRBV10-3 and TRBJ1-1; D gene unclear. V lost 6 bases and J lost 0, with 11 bases in between. This CDR3 comprises 14 residues. Germline loops: CDR1 ENHRY, CDR2 SYGVKD. The CDR3 bases are TGTGCCATCAGGCAGCTAGCCATGAACACTGAAGCTTTCTTT. It encodes CAIRQLAMNTEAFF.

The rearrangement uses TRBV3-1 (or the pseudogene TRBV3-2) and TRBJ1-2; tentatively, D is TRBD1 (6 bases). The ends were cut back, 1 base at V and 2 bases at J, with 14 bases in the middle. The CDR3 runs 16 residues. Per germline, CDR1 LGHDT and CDR2 YNNKEL (reference sequence). CDR3 DNA sequence: TGTGCCAGCAGCCAAGGGGGGACACTTCTCAACTATGGCTACACCTTC. Amino acids: CASSQGGTLLNYGYTF.

The chain has TRBV7-2 and TRBJ2-5; TRBD2 aligns across 12 bases. CDR3 size: 17 residues. The J segment lost 3 bases and the V segment lost 2 bases, leaving 7 bases of the junction unmatched. Germline V gives CDR1 SGHTA, CDR2 FQGNSA. Here the CDR3 DNA reads TGTGCCAGCAGCTTACCCCGGACTAGCGGGGAGAAAGAGACCCAGTACTTC. Residues: CASSLPRTSGEKETQYF. Looking up the rest from reference TRBV7-2 and TRBJ2-5 gives the full variable domain: GAGVSQSPSNKVTEKGKDVELRCDPISGHTALYWYRQSLGQGLEFLIYFQGNSAPDKSGLPSDRFSAERTGGSVSTLTIQRTQQEDSAVYLCASSLPRTSGEKETQYFGPGTRLLVL.

The chain carries TRBV28 and TRBJ2-5, with 7 bases matching TRBD2. V lost 3 bases, J lost 2 bases, and 6 bases stayed unmatched. CDR1 and CDR2 (germline): MDHEN, SYDVKM. The length of the CDR3 is 15 residues. CDR3 DNA sequence: TGTGCCAGCAGTTTTGGGGGAGGGCGTCAAGAGACCCAGTACTTC. Translating it yields CASSFGGGRQETQYF.

V is TRBV5-1 and J is TRBJ1-5; the D is unclear. This CDR3 has 14 amino acids. V was trimmed by 3 bases and J by 6 bases, leaving 13 bases between them. Germline values: CDR1 SGHRS, CDR2 YFSETQ. CDR3 DNA sequence: TGCGCCAGCAGCTCCCACATTAGCGGTCAGCCCCAGCATTTT. Its translation is CASSSHISGQPQHF. The entire variable domain, with the rest obtained from reference TRBV5-1 and TRBJ1-5, is as follows: KAGVTQTPRYLIKTRGQQVTLSCSPISGHRSVSWYQQTPGQGLQFLFEYFSETQRNKGNFPGRFSGRQFSNSRSEMNVSTLELGDSALYLCASSSHISGQPQHFGDGTRLSIL.

This sequence joins TRBV9 and TRBJ1-1; 11 bases fit TRBD1. V gave up 4 bases and J gave up 5 bases; unmatched junction bases: 4. The CDR3 contains 14 residues. CDR1 and CDR2 from the germline V gene are SGDLS and YYNGEE. In nucleotides, the CDR3 is TGTGCCAGCAGCATCGGGACAGGGGGGACTGAAGCTTTCTTT. Translation: CASSIGTGGTEAFF.

The CDR3: CASSTTGDNEQFF. The CDR3 region has the DNA TGTGCCAGCTCAACGACAGGCGACAATGAGCAGTTCTTC. The V call is TRBV18, the J call TRBJ2-1, with D maybe TRBD1 (6 bases). Germline CDR1 reads KGHSH; CDR2 reads LQKENI. Trimming pared 5 bases from V and 5 bases from J, leaving 10 bases between. This CDR3 has 13 residues.